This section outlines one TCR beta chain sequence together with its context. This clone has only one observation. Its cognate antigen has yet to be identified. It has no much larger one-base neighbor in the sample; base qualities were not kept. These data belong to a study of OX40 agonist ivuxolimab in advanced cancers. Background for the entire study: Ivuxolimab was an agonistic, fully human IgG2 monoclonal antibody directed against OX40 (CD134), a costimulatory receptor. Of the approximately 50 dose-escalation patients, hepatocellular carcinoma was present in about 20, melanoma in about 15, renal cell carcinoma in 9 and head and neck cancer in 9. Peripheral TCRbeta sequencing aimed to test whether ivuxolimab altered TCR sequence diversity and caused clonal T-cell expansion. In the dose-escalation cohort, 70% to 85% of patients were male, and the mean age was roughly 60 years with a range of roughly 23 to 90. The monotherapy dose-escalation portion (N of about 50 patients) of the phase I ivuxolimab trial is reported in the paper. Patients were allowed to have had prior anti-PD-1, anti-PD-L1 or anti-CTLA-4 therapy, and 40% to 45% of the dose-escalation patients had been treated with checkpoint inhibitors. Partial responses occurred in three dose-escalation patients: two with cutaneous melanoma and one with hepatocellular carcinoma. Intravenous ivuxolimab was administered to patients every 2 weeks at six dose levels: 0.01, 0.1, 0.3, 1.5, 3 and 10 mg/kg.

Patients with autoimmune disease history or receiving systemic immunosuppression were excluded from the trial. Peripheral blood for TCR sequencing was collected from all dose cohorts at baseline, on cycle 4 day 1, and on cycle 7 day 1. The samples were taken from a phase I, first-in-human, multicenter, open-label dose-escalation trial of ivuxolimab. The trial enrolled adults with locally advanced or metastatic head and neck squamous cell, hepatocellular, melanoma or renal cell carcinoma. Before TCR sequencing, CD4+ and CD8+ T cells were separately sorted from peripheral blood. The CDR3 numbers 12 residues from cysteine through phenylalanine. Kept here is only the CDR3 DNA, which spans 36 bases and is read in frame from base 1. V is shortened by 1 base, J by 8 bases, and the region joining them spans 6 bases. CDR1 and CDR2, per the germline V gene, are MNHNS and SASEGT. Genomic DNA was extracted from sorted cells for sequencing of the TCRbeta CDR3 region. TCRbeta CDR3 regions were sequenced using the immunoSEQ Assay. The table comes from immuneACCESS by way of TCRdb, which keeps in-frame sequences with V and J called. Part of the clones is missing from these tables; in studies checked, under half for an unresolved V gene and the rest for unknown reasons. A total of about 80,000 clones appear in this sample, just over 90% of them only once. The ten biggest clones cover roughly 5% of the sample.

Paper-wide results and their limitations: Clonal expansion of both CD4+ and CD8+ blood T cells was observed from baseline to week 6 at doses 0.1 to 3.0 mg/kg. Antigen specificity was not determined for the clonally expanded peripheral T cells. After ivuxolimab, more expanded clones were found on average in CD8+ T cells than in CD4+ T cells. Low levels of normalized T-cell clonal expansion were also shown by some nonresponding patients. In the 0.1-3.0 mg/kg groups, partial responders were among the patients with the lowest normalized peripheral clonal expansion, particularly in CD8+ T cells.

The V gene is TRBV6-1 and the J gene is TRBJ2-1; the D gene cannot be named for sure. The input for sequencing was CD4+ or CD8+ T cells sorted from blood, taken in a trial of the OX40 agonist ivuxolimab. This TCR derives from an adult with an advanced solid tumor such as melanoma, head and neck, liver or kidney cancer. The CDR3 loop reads CASSEGWDEQFF. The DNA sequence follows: TGTGCCAGCAGTGAAGGGTGGGATGAGCAGTTCTTC.